The 8 T cell receptor beta chains below all came from one sample that was sequenced in a study of response to subunit inactivated influenza vaccine. One entry per CDR3 protein, called by TCRdb with MiXCR from the RT-PCR reads. The repertoire holds more than 700,000 distinct CDR3 sequences, with 21% as singletons. The sequenced sample was PBMCs from blood, obtained about 5 days after vaccination. The receptor source for this set is a man aged 45-65 years who received an inactivated influenza vaccine.

The J gene is TRBJ2-7, the V gene TRBV5-1, with TRBD2 identical over 10 bases. The CDR3 spans 14 residues. The trim removed 6 bases at V and 2 bases at J, leaving 5 bases unmatched. Germline V gene lookup returns CDR1 SGHRS and CDR2 YFSETQ. CDR3 coding DNA: TGCGCCAGCAACTTAGCGGGAGGTCCCTACGAGCAGTACTTC. Its protein is CASNLAGGPYEQYF.

The chain carries TRBV5-1 and TRBJ2-3; D may match TRBD1 or TRBD2 (7 bases each). Between the trimmed V and J ends, which lost 7 bases and 2 bases, there was a span of 20 bases. The CDR3 is 16 residues long. The germline V gene encodes CDR1 SGHRS and CDR2 YFSETQ. The CDR3 reads CASCLSPGGATDTQYF. DNA of the CDR3: TGCGCCAGCTGTCTCTCCCCAGGGGGGGCCACAGATACGCAGTATTTT.

This clonotype was recorded a few times. This chain uses TRBV5-1 with TRBJ2-7; 9 bases are shared with TRBD1. Germline CDR1 is SGHRS and CDR2 is YFSETQ. CDR3 length equals 14 residues. Trimming at V came to 5 bases and at J to 1 base, leaving 4 bases not matched to a gene. CDR3 DNA sequence: TGCGCCAGCAGACATGACAGGGGGTCCTACGAGCAGTACTTC. Residues: CASRHDRGSYEQYF.

This clonotype came up a few times. This sequence joins TRBV25-1 and TRBJ1-6; possibly TRBD1 for D (6 bases). V gave up 6 bases and J gave up 14 bases, with 14 bases separating them. The CDR3 is 12 residues long. The germline V gene encodes CDR1 MGHDK and CDR2 SYGVNS. CDR3 nucleotides: TGTGCCAGCAGGGGGGCAGGACTGGCCCTCCACTTT. Protein: CASRGAGLALHF.

This chain uses TRBV20-1 with TRBJ2-1; D is unresolved. Trimming took off 8 bases at V and 7 bases at J, with 12 bases between the two ends. The germline CDR1 and CDR2 sequences are DFQATT and SNEGSKA (reference sequence). The CDR3 consists of 11 residues. The CDR3 DNA reads as TGCAGTCCCCGCAAGGTGAATGAGCAGTTCTTC. This translates into CSPRKVNEQFF.

The rearrangement links TRBV12-3 or TRBV12-4 to TRBJ1-2, with D possibly matching TRBD1 (5 bases). Trimming left V 5 bases short and J 2 bases short, with 12 bases between. CDR3 length: 14 residues. The CDR3: CASSGGTENYGYTF. DNA of the CDR3: TGTGCCAGCAGTGGCGGGACTGAGAACTATGGCTACACCTTC.

The chain uses TRBV11-2 and TRBJ2-1, with D possibly being TRBD1 (6 bases). V lost 2 bases, J lost 5 bases, and 22 bases lay in between. CDR1 and CDR2 from the germline V gene are SGHAT and FQNNGV. The CDR3 covers 18 residues. The chain's CDR3 is CASSLFPGHPISNNEQFF. As DNA, the CDR3 is TGTGCCAGCAGCTTATTTCCGGGACACCCGATAAGTAACAATGAGCAGTTCTTC.

V is TRBV9 and J is TRBJ1-5, with 8 bases identical to TRBD1. Trimming removed 2 bases from V and 6 bases from J; junction bases left unmatched: 7. In germline, CDR1 is SGDLS, CDR2 YYNGEE. The CDR3 spans 15 residues. CDR3: CASSVGTGRGQPQHF. CDR3 sequence (DNA): TGTGCCAGCAGCGTTGGGACAGGAAGGGGTCAGCCCCAGCATTTT. The full variable domain, with the rest looked up from reference TRBV9 and TRBJ1-5, is DSGVTQTPKHLITATGQRVTLRCSPRSGDLSVYWYQQSLDQGLQFLIQYYNGEERAKGNILERFSAQQFPDLHSELNLSSLELGDSALYFCASSVGTGRGQPQHFGDGTRLSIL.